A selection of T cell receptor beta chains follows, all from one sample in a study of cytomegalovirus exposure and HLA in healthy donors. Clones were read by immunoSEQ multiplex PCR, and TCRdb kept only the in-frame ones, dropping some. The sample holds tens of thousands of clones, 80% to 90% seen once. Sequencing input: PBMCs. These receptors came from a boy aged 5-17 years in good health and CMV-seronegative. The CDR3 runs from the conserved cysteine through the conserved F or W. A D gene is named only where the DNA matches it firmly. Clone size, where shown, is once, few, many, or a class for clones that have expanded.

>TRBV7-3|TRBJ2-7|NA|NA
CASSLSGTYEQYF
TGTGCCAGCAGCTTAAGCGGGACCTACGAGCAGTACTTC
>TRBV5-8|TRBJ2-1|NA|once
CASSLGLEGEQFF
TGTGCCAGCAGCTTGGGGCTAGAGGGTGAGCAGTTCTTC
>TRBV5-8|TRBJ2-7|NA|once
CASSPPAGGPSEQYF
TGTGCCAGCAGCCCGCCGGCCGGAGGGCCGAGCGAGCAGTACTTC
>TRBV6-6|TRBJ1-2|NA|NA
CASRAPQGDGYTF
TGTGCCAGCAGGGCCCCACAGGGCGATGGCTACACCTTC
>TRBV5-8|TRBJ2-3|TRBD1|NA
CASSLARTGTASTDTQYF
TGTGCCAGCAGCTTGGCCCGAACCGGGACAGCAAGCACAGATACGCAGTATTTT
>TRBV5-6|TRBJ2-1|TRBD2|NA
CASSWALGRGAYNEQFF
TGTGCCAGCAGCTGGGCCCTGGGGCGGGGGGCCTACAATGAGCAGTTCTTC
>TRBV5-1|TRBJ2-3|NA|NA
CASSARGSADTQYF
TGCGCCAGCAGCGCCCGGGGTAGCGCAGATACGCAGTATTTT
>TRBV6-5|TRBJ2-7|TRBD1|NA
CASSYQTGGSYEQYF
TGTGCCAGCAGTTACCAGACAGGGGGCTCCTACGAGCAGTACTTC
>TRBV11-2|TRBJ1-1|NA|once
CASSLVVRTTNTEAFF
TGTGCCAGCAGCTTAGTTGTGCGGACAACGAACACTGAAGCTTTCTTT
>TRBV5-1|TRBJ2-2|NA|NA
CASSLGPSGTGELFF
TGCGCCAGCAGCTTGGGACCTAGTGGGACCGGGGAGCTGTTTTTT
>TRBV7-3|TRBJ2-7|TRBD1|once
CASSQTGQLYEQYF
TGTGCCAGCAGCCAAACGGGACAGCTATACGAGCAGTACTTC
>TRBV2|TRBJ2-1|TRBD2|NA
CASSGKASGGAENEQFF
TGTGCCAGCAGCGGGAAGGCTAGCGGGGGGGCGGAGAATGAGCAGTTCTTC
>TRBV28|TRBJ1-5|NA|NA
CASRIRGYQPQHF
TGTGCCAGCAGAATCCGGGGGTATCAGCCCCAGCATTTT
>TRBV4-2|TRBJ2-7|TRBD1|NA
CASSQDSRTGVRNEQYF
TGTGCCAGCAGCCAAGATTCTCGGACAGGGGTCCGCAACGAGCAGTACTTC
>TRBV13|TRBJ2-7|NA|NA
CASSLESHYEQYF
TGTGCCAGCAGCTTAGAATCTCACTACGAGCAGTACTTC
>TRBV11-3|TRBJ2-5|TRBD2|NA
CASSFRNGLAGQETQYF
TGTGCCAGCAGCTTCAGAAACGGACTAGCGGGGCAAGAGACCCAGTACTTC
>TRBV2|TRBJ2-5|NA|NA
CASSEVRGSLETQYF
TGTGCCAGCAGTGAGGTCAGGGGCTCTTTAGAGACCCAGTACTTC
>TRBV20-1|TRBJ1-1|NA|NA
CSASTGTEAFF
TGCAGTGCTAGTACGGGCACTGAAGCTTTCTTT
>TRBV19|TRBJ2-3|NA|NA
CASSDPAEFGTDTQYF
TGTGCCAGTAGCGATCCTGCGGAATTTGGCACAGATACGCAGTATTTT
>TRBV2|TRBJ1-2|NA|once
CAVDLFFLGYTF
TGTGCCGTAGACTTATTTTTCCTTGGCTACACCTTC
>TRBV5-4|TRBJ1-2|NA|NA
CASSFTSRIDNYGYTF
TGTGCCAGCAGCTTTACTTCGCGGATTGATAACTATGGCTACACCTTC
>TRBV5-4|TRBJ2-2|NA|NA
CASSARDRAGELFF
TGTGCCAGCAGCGCCAGGGATAGGGCCGGGGAGCTGTTTTTT
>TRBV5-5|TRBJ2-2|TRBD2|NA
CASSLRASGGNTGELFF
TGTGCCAGCAGCTTGAGGGCTAGCGGGGGTAACACCGGGGAGCTGTTTTTT
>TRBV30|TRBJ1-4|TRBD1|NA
CAWSVGQGLTNEKLFF
TGTGCCTGGAGTGTAGGACAGGGGCTTACTAATGAAAAACTGTTTTTT
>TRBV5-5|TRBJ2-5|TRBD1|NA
CASSLGPGTGAVLVWETQYF
TGTGCCAGCAGCTTGGGACCCGGGACAGGGGCTGTATTGGTGTGGGAGACCCAGTACTTC
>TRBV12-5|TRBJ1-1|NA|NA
CASGPPGQLNTEAFF
TGTGCTAGTGGTCCCCCCGGACAGCTGAACACTGAAGCTTTCTTT
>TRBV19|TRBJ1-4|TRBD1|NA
CASSKDRTATNEKLFF
TGTGCCAGTAGCAAGGACAGGACTGCAACTAATGAAAAACTGTTTTTT
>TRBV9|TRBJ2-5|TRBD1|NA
CASSPGTGTQETQYF
TGTGCCAGCAGCCCAGGGACAGGAACCCAAGAGACCCAGTACTTC
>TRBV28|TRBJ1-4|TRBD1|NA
CASSRQGANEKLFF
TGTGCCAGCAGTAGACAGGGGGCTAATGAAAAACTGTTTTTT
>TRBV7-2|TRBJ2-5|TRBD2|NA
CASSFLRGVQETQYF
TGTGCCAGCAGCTTTCTGCGGGGGGTTCAAGAGACCCAGTACTTC
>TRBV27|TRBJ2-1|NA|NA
CASGKLGGRYNEQFF
TGTGCCAGCGGTAAACTAGGAGGTCGGTACAATGAGCAGTTCTTC
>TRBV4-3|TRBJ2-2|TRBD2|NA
CASSQDREGSVFPGELFF
TGCGCCAGCAGCCAAGATCGGGAGGGATCGGTTTTCCCCGGGGAGCTGTTTTTT
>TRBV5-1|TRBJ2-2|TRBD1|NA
CASSPGTGVLNTGELFF
TGCGCCAGCAGCCCCGGGACAGGGGTTTTGAACACCGGGGAGCTGTTTTTT
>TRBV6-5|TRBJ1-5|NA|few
CASSPGPNQPQHF
TGTGCCAGCAGTCCAGGGCCCAATCAGCCCCAGCATTTT
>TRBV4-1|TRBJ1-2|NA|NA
CASSQPRIPANYGYTF
TGCGCCAGCAGCCAACCCCGTATTCCAGCTAACTATGGCTACACCTTC
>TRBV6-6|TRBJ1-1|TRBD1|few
CASTKGQDNTEAFF
TGTGCCAGCACGAAAGGACAGGATAACACTGAAGCTTTCTTT
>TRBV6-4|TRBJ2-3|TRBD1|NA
CASSHDRDPDTQYF
TGTGCCAGCAGCCATGACAGGGACCCAGATACGCAGTATTTT
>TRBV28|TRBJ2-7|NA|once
CASSEPGLLYEQYF
TGTGCCAGCAGTGAACCGGGACTTTTGTACGAGCAGTACTTC
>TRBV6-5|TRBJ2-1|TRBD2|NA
CASSFSGGANNEQFF
TGTGCCAGCAGTTTCTCCGGGGGGGCCAACAATGAGCAGTTCTTC
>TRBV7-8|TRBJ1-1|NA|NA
CASGAGSHDTEAFF
TGTGCCAGCGGGGCCGGGTCCCACGACACTGAAGCTTTCTTT
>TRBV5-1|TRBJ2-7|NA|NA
CASSQEQVYEQYF
TGCGCCAGCAGCCAAGAACAGGTATACGAGCAGTACTTC
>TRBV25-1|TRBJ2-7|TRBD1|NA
CASSDQHQGVKTGYEQYF
TGTGCCAGCAGTGATCAACATCAGGGGGTTAAAACAGGCTACGAGCAGTACTTC
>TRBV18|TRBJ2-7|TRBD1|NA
CASSPGQGAAYEQYF
TGTGCCAGCTCACCCGGACAGGGGGCAGCCTACGAGCAGTACTTC
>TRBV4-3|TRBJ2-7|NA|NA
CASSQSRVYEQYF
TGCGCCAGCAGCCAATCCAGGGTCTACGAGCAGTACTTC
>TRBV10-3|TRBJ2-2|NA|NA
CAISVLEGQINTGELFF
TGTGCCATCAGTGTACTGGAGGGACAGATTAACACCGGGGAGCTGTTTTTT
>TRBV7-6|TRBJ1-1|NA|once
CASSLSGNSEAFF
TGTGCCAGCAGCTTGTCAGGGAATTCTGAAGCTTTCTTT
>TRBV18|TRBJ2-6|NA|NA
CASSKTARSGGANVLTF
TGTGCCAGCTCTAAGACAGCCCGCTCCGGCGGGGCCAACGTCCTGACTTTC
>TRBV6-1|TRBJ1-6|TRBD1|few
CASREDRDNSPLHF
TGTGCCAGCAGGGAGGACAGGGACAATTCACCCCTCCACTTT
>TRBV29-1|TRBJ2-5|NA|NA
CSVATSLGETQYF
TGCAGCGTAGCTACTAGCTTGGGGGAGACCCAGTACTTC
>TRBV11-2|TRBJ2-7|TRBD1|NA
CASSLGTGGYSYEQYF
TGTGCCAGCAGCTTAGGGACAGGGGGTTACTCCTACGAGCAGTACTTC
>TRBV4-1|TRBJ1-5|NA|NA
CASSQDRLGGRGNQPQHF
TGCGCCAGCAGCCAAGATAGGTTAGGGGGAAGGGGCAATCAGCCCCAGCATTTT
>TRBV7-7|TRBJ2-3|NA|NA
CASSLSGNTDTQYF
TGTGCCAGCAGCTTATCGGGGAACACAGATACGCAGTATTTT
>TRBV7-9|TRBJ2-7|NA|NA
CASSSLYEQYF
TGTGCCAGCAGCTCCCTCTACGAGCAGTACTTC
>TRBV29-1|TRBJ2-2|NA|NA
CSVDRQNTGELFF
TGCAGCGTTGATAGACAGAACACCGGGGAGCTGTTTTTT
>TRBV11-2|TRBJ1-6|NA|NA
CASSLTGGISPLHF
TGTGCCAGCAGCTTGACAGGTGGAATTTCACCCCTCCACTTT